The 7 T cell receptor beta chains in this list originate from one sample, sequenced in a study of control samples from healthy donors and cancer patients. This table comes from immunoSEQ multiplex PCR, and its TCRdb copy is limited to in-frame clones, with some not included. Of 150,000 to 200,000 clones listed, approximately 96% are singletons. Material: blood. These receptors were taken from a woman between 40 and 50 years old in good health.

This chain links TRBV5-4 with TRBJ1-6, with D possibly being TRBD1 (6 bases). The V and J ends lost 4 bases and 13 bases respectively, with 15 bases between them. CDR1 is SGHNT, CDR2 YYREEE, per germline (reference sequence). The CDR3 length is 13 residues. The CDR3 sequence is CASSIKGEAPLHF. The CDR3 nucleotides read TGTGCCAGCAGCATAAAGGGGGAGGCGCCCCTCCACTTT.

The genes are TRBV7-9 and TRBJ2-7; 10 positions agree with TRBD1. V lost 7 bases and J lost 3; bases outside the gene matches: 9. Germline CDR1 is SEHNR and CDR2 is FQNEAQ (reference sequence). The CDR3 spans 15 residues. The CDR3 reads CASTPLTGGSYEQYF. In DNA form, the CDR3 reads TGTGCCAGCACCCCATTGACAGGGGGCAGCTACGAGCAGTACTTC.

The count of this clone is one. The genes are TRBV3-1 (or the pseudogene TRBV3-2) and TRBJ2-7; the D gene is possibly TRBD2 (5 bases). The V gene lost 2 bases and the J gene lost 0 bases, with 8 bases spanning the gap. The CDR3 runs to 14 residues. Per germline, CDR1 LGHDT and CDR2 YNNKEL (reference sequence). This chain's CDR3 is CASSQRGSSYEQYF. The CDR3 bases are TGTGCCAGCAGCCAACGTGGGAGCTCCTACGAGCAGTACTTC.

The chain carries TRBV10-3 and TRBJ1-1; D is perhaps TRBD1 (5 bases). V was trimmed by 6 bases and J by 5 bases, leaving 16 bases between them. Germline values: CDR1 ENHRY, CDR2 SYGVKD. This CDR3 region has 14 residues. The DNA for the CDR3 is TGTGCCATCAGCCCTGGGCAGGGCAGGACTGAAGCTTTCTTT. Protein sequence: CAISPGQGRTEAFF.

The chain links TRBV6-2 or TRBV6-3 to TRBJ1-5, with 10 bases fitting TRBD1. The V gene's germline CDR1 is MNHEY and CDR2 SVGEGT. Trimming at V came to 4 bases and at J to 7 bases, leaving 4 bases not matched to a gene. This CDR3 comprises 14 residues. This chain's CDR3 is CASSLTGGWQPQHF. The CDR3, as DNA: TGTGCCAGCAGTTTGACAGGGGGCTGGCAGCCCCAGCATTTT.

This clone occurred once. The DNA for the CDR3 is TGTGCCAGCAGTTTATCGGAGTACGGCTATGGCTACACCTTC. This translates into CASSLSEYGYGYTF. The chain carries TRBV27 and TRBJ1-2; D ambiguous. The CDR3 is 14 amino acids. V was clipped by 0 bases and J by 4 bases, with 9 bases between them. CDR1 MNHEY and CDR2 SMNVEV come from the germline V gene (reference sequence).

The chain links TRBV7-3 to TRBJ2-6, with D unresolved. Germline assignment: CDR1 SGHTA and CDR2 FQGTGA. This CDR3 is 15 amino acids long. The V and J ends lost 5 bases and 4 bases respectively, with 12 bases between them. CDR3 DNA sequence: TGTGCCAGCAGCGCCGGATCCCCCGGGGCCAACGTCCTGACTTTC. This translates into CASSAGSPGANVLTF.